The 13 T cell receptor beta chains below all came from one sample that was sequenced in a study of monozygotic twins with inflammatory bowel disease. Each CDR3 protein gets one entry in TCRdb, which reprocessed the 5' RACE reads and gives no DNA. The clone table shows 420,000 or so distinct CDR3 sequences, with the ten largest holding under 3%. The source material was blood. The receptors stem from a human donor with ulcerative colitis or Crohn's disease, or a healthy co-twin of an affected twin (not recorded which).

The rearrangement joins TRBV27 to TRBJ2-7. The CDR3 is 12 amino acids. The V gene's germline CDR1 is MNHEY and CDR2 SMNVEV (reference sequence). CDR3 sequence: CASRTSSYEQYF.

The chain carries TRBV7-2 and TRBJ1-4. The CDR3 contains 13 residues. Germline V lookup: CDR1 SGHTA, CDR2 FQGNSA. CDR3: CASSSSYNEKLFF.

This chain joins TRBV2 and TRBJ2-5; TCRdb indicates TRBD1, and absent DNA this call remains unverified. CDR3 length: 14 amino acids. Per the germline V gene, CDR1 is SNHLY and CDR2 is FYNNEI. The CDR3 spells CASSERTGEETQYF.

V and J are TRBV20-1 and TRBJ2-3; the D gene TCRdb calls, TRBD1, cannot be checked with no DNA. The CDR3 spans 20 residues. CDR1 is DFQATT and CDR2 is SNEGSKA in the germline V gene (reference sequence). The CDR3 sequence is CSATLWAGSGRRGGTDTQYF.

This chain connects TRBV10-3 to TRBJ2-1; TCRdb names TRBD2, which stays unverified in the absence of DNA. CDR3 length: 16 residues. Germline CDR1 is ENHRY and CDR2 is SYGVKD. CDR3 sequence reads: CAISESGGPSYNEQFF.

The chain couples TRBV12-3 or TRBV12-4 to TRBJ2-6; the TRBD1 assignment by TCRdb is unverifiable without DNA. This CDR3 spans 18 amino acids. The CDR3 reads CASRIAGSTLSGANVLTF.

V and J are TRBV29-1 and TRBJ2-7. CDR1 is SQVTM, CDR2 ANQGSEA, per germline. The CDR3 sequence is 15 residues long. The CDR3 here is CSVDRLGDGFYEQYF.

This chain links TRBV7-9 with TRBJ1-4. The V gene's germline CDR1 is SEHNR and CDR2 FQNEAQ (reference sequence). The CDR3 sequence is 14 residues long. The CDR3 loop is CASSSREPNEKLFF.

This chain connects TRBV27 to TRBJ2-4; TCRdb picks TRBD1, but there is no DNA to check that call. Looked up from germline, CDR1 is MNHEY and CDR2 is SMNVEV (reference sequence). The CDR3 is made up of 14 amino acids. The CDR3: CASSNGRGQNIQYF.

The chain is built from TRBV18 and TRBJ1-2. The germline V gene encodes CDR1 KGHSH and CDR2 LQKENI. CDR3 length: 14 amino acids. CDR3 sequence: CASSPQGIGYGYTF.

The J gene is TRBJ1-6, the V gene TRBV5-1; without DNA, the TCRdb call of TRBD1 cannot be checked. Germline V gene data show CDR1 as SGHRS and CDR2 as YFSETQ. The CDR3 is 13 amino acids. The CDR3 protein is CASSGGLGSPLHF.

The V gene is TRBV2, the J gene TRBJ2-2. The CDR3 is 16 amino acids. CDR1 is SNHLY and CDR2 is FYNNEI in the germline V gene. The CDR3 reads CASHLQIAANTGELFF.

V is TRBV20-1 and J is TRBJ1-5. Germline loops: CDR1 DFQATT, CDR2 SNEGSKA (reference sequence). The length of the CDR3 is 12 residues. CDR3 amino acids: CSAFQSGQPQHF.